The clone carrying this T cell receptor beta chain occurred once. What it binds is unknown. This sample stems from a study of cytomegalovirus exposure and HLA in healthy donors. The CDR3 is made up of 16 amino acids. V shed 3 bases, J shed 4 bases, and the junction held 9 bases outside the gene matches. Germline CDR1 reads LNHDA; CDR2 reads SQIVND (reference sequence). The PCR used 60 Vbeta and 13 Jbeta primers. Per the original data handling: An analysis that came later counted some 80 million unique TCR beta chains, approximately 11 million shared. Only in-frame clones appear in the TCRdb table, and some are missing; sequencing was by immunoSEQ multiplex PCR. V and J calls and clone size come straight from that table; D and trimming were deduced from the DNA. The sample lists under 250,000 clones, under 90% occurring once. General observations from the study: In a later analysis, an Asian-associated ancestry cluster reportedly showed fewer N-insertions than the roughly 650-donor mean.

The sample was PBMCs. The sequence derives from a human donor in good health. The genes are TRBV19 and TRBJ2-5; 9 bases line up with TRBD1. The CDR3 nucleotides are TGTGCCAGTAGTATGGGACAGGGAACGGCGGCAGAGACCCAGTACTTC. Translation: CASSMGQGTAAETQYF.